The clone carrying this T cell receptor (beta chain) has just a few counts. The authors ran a second PCR of 7 to 11 cycles using a sample-barcoded 5' primer and a J-beta primer mix. From the 5' RACE reads, TCRdb called clonotypes with MiXCR, one entry per CDR3 protein. The table lists 500,000 to 650,000 distinct CDR3 sequences, around a quarter of them singletons. This sample stems from a study of blood T cells in healthy people across ages. The CDR3 extends over 15 amino acids. V lost 4 bases to trimming and J lost 2 bases; unmatched junction nucleotides: 5. Germline CDR1 SGHDN, CDR2 FVKESK. The sample was also reused in another study, on T cells of mothers and their children.

The chain couples TRBV14 to TRBJ2-3; 8 nucleotides agree with TRBD2. Sequencing used blood. The TCR originated in a boy between 2 and 15 years old in good health. CDR3 DNA: TGTGCCAGCAGCCCGGGGGGGCGCCTCACAGATACGCAGTATTTT. It is translated as CASSPGGRLTDTQYF.